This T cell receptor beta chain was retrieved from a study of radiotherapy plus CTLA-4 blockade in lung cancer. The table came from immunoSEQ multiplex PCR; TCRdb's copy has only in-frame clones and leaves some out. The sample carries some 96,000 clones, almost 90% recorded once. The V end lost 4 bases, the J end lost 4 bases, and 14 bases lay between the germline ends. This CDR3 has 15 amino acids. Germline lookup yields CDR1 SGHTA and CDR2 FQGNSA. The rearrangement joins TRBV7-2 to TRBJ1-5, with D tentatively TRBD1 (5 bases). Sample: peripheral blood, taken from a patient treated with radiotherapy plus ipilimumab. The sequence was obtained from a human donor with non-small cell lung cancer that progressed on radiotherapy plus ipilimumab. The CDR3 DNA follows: TGTGCCAGCAGCTCGTGGGTTGGGGGGAATCAGCCCCAGCATTTT. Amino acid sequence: CASSSWVGGNQPQHF.